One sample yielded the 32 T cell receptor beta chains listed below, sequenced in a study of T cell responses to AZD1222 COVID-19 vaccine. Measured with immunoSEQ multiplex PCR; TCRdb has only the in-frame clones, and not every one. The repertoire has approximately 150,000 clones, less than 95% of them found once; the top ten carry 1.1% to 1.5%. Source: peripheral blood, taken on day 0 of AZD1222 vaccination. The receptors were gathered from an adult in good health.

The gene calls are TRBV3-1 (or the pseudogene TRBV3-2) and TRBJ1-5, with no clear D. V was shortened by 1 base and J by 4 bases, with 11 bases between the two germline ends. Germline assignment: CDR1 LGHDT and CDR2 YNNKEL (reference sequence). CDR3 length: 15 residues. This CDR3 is CASSQGGGWNQPQHF. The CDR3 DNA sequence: TGTGCCAGCAGCCAAGGGGGAGGGTGGAATCAGCCCCAGCATTTT.

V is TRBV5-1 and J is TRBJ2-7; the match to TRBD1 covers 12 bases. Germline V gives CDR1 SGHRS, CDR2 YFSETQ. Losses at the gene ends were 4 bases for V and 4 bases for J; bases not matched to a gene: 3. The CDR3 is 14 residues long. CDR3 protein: CASSVGQGAYEQYF. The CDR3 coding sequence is TGCGCCAGCAGCGTGGGACAGGGGGCGTACGAGCAGTACTTC.

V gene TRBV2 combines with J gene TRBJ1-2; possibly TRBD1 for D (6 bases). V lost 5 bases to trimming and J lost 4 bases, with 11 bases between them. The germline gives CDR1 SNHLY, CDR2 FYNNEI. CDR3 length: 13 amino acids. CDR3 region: CASSIGQSYGYTF. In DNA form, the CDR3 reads TGTGCCAGCAGTATTGGACAGAGCTATGGCTACACCTTC.

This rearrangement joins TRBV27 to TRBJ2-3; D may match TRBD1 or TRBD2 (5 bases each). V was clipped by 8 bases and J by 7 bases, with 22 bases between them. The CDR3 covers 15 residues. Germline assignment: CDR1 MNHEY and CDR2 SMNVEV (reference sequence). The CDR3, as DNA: TGTGCCAGCGGTCGAGGGGTGGTTGGGGCAAATACGCAGTATTTT. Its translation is CASGRGVVGANTQYF.

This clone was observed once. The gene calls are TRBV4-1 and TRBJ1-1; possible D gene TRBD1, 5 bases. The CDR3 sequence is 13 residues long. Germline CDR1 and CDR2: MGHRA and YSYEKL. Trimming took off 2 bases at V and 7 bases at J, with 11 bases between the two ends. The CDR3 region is CASSQREGNEAFF. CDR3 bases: TGCGCCAGCAGCCAACGGGAGGGGAATGAAGCTTTCTTT.

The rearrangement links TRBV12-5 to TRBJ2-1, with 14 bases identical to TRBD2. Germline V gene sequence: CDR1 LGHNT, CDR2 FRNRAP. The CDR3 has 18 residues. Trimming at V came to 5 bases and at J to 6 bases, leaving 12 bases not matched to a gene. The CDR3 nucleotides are TGTGCTAGTGGTCCCAAAAGACTAGCGGGGGGGTTGTTCAATGAGCAGTTCTTC. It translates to CASGPKRLAGGLFNEQFF.

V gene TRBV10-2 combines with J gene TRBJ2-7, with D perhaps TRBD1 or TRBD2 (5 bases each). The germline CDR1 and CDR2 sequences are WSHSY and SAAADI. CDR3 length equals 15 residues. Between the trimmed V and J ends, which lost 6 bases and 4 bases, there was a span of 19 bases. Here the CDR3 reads CASRDGAGPWYEQYF. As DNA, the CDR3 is TGCGCCAGCAGGGACGGGGCAGGGCCATGGTACGAGCAGTACTTC.

CDR3 in DNA: TGTGCCAGCAGCTTAAGAGTGGTTCAGACACCGAATTCACCCCTCCACTTT. It codes for CASSLRVVQTPNSPLHF. The chain employs TRBV13 and TRBJ1-6; D is unclear. Trimming left V 2 bases short and J 7 bases short, with 18 bases between. CDR1 and CDR2 (germline): PRHDT, FYEKMQ (reference sequence). The CDR3 is made up of 17 amino acids.

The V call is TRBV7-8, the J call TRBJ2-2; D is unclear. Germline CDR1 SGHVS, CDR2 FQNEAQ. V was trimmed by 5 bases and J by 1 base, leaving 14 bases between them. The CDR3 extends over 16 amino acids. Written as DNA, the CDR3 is TGTGCCAGCAGCCCCCATGGGTTGGGGAACACCGGGGAGCTGTTTTTT. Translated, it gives CASSPHGLGNTGELFF.

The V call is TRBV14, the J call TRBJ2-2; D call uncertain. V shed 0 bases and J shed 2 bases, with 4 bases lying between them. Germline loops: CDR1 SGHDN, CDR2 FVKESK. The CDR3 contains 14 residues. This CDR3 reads CASSQDLNTGELFF. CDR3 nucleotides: TGTGCCAGCAGCCAAGATCTAAACACCGGGGAGCTGTTTTTT.

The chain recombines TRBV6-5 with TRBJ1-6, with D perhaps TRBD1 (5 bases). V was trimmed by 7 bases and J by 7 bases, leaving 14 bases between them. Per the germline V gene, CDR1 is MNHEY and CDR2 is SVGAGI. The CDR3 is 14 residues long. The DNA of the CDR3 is TGTGCCAGCAAAGAGCCAGGGTGGAATTCACCCCTCCACTTT. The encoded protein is CASKEPGWNSPLHF.

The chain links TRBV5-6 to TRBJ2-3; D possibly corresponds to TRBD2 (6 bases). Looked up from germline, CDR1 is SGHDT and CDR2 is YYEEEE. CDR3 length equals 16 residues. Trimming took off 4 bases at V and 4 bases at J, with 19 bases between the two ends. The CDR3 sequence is CASSGGFSVGPDTQYF. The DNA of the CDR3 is TGTGCCAGCAGCGGGGGGTTTTCCGTCGGGCCAGATACGCAGTATTTT.

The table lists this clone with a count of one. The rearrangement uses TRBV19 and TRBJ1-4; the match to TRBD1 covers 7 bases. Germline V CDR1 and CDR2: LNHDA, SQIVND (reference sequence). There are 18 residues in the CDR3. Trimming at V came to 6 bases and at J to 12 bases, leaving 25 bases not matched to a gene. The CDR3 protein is CASSQSRVTGAVWVELFF. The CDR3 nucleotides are TGTGCCAGTAGCCAATCCCGCGTAACAGGGGCGGTCTGGGTGGAACTGTTTTTT.

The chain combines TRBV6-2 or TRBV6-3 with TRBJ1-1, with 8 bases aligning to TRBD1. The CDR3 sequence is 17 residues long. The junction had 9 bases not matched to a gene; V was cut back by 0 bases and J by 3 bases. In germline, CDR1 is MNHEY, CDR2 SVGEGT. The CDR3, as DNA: TGTGCCAGCAGTTACTCAAGGCAAGGACAGGGTGACACTGAAGCTTTCTTT. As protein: CASSYSRQGQGDTEAFF.

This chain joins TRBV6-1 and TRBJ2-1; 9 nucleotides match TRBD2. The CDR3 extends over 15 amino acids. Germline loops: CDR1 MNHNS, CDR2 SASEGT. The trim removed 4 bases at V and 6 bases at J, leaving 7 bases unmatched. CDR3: CASSAANSGSNEQFF. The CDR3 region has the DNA TGTGCCAGCAGTGCAGCGAATAGCGGGAGCAATGAGCAGTTCTTC.

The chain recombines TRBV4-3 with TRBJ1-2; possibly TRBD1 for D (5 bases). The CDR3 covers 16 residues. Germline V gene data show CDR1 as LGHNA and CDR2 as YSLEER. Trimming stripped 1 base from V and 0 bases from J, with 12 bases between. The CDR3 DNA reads TGCGCCAGCAGCCAAGGGGGCGGAAGAGCTAACTATGGCTACACCTTC. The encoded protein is CASSQGGGRANYGYTF.

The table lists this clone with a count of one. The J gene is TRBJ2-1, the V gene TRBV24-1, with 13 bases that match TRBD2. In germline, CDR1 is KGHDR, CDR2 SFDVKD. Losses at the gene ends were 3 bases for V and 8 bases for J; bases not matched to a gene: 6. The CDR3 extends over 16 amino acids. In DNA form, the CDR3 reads TGTGCCACCAGTGATCCTACTAGCGGGGGGGCGGATGAGCAGTTCTTC. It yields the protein CATSDPTSGGADEQFF.

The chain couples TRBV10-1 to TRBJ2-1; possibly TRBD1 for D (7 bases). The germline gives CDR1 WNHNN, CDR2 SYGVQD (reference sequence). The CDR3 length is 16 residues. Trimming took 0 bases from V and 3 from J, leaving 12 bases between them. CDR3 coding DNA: TGCGCCAGCAGTGAGTCCGCGGGACAGTACTACAATGAGCAGTTCTTC. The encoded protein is CASSESAGQYYNEQFF.

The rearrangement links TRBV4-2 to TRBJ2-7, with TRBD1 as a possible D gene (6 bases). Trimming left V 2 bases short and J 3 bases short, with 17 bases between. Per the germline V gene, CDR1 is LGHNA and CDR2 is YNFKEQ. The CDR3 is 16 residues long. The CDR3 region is CASSQLTGPKNYEQYF. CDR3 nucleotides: TGTGCCAGCAGCCAACTCACAGGGCCGAAAAACTACGAGCAGTACTTC.

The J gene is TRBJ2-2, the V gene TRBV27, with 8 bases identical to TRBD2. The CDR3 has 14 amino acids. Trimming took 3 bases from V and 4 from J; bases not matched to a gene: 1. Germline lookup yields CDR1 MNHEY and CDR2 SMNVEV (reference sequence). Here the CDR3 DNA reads TGTGCCAGCAGTTTTGCGGGGGGCACCGGGGAGCTGTTTTTT. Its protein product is CASSFAGGTGELFF.

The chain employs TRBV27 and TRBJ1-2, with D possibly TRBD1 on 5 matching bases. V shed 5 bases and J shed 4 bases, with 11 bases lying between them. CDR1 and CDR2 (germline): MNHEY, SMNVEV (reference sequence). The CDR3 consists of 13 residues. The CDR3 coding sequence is TGTGCCAGCAGTCTCAGGGTAGGCTATGGCTACACCTTC. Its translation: CASSLRVGYGYTF.

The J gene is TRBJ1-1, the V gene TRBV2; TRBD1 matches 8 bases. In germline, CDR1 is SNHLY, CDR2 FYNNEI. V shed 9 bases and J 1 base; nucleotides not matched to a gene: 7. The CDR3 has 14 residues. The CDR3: CASLQGVQNTEAFF. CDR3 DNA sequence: TGTGCCAGTTTACAGGGGGTTCAGAACACTGAAGCTTTCTTT.

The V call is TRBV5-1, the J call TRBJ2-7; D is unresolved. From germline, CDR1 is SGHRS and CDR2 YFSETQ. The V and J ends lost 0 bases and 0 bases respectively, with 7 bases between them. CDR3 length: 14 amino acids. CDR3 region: CASSLEVSSYEQYF. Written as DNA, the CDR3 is TGCGCCAGCAGCTTGGAGGTCAGCTCCTACGAGCAGTACTTC.

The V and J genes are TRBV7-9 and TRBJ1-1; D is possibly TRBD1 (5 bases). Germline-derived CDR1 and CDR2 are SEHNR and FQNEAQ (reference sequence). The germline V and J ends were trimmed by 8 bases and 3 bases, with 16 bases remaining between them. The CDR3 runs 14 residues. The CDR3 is CASRKSGGDTEAFF. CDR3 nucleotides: TGTGCCAGCCGCAAAAGTGGGGGGGACACTGAAGCTTTCTTT.

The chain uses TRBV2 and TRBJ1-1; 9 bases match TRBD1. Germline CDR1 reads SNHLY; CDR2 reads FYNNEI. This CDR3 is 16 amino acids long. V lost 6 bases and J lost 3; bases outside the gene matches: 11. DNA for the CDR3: TGTGCCAGCAGCGCCGGGACAGGGCGAACCTACACTGAAGCTTTCTTT. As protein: CASSAGTGRTYTEAFF.

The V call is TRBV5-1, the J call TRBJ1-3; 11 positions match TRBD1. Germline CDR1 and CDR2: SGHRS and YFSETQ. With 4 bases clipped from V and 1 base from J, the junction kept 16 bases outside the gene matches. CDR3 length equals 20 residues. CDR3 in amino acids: CASSLGPGQGAFRSGNTIYF. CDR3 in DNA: TGCGCCAGCAGCCTCGGGCCTGGACAGGGGGCTTTTAGGTCTGGAAACACCATATATTTT.

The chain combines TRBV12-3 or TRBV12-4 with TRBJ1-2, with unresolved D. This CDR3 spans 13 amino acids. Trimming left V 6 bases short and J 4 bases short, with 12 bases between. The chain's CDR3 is CASSETPSYGYTF. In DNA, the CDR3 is TGTGCCAGCAGCGAAACACCCTCCTATGGCTACACCTTC.

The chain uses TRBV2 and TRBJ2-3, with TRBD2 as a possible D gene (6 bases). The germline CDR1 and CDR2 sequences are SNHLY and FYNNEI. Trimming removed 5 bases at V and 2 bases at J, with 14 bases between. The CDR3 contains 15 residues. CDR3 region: CASSSFAGPTDTQYF. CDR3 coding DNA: TGTGCCAGCAGTTCCTTCGCGGGGCCCACAGATACGCAGTATTTT.

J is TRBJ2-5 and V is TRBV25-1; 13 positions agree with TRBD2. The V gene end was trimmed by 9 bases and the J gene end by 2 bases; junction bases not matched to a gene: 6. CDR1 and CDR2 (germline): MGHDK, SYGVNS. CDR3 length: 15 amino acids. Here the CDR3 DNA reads TGTGCCAGACGACTAGCGGGGGGACTACAAGAGACCCAGTACTTC. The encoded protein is CARRLAGGLQETQYF.

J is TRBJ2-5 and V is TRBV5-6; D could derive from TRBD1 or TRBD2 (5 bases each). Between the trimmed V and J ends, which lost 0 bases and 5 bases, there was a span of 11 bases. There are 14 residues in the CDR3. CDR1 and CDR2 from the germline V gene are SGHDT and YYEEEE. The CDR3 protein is CASSLGQGRETQYF. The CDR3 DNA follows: TGTGCCAGCAGCTTGGGGCAGGGACGGGAGACCCAGTACTTC. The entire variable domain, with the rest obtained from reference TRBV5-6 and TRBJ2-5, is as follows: DAGVTQSPTHLIKTRGQQVTLRCSPKSGHDTVSWYQQALGQGPQFIFQYYEEEERQRGNFPDRFSGHQFPNYSSELNVNALLLGDSALYLCASSLGQGRETQYFGPGTRLLVL.

The CDR3: CASSRGDLNTEAFF. The CDR3 DNA reads as TGCGCCAGCTCAAGAGGGGATTTGAACACTGAAGCTTTCTTT. The gene calls are TRBV5-1 and TRBJ1-1, with TRBD1 as a possible D gene (5 bases). There are 14 residues in the CDR3. V was shortened by 7 bases and J by 0 bases, with 13 bases between the two germline ends. CDR1 and CDR2 (germline): SGHRS, YFSETQ.

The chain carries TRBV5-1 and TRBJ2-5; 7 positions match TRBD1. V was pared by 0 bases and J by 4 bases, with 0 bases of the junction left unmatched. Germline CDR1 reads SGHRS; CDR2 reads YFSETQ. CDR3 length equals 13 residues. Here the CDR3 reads CASSLDRGETQYF. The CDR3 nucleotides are TGCGCCAGCAGCTTGGACAGGGGAGAGACCCAGTACTTC.